This T cell receptor (beta chain) emerged from a study of spatial heterogeneity in lung cancer. Across the study: The study consistently detected more beta-chain than alpha-chain sequences. Each distinct TCR and UMI combination averaged more than ten appearances in raw reads.

On each TCR cDNA molecule, a unique molecular identifier was present. Via MiXCR, TCRdb re-called the 5' RACE reads, giving one row per CDR3 protein. The sample records 20,000 to 25,000 distinct CDR3 sequences, 3.5% to 5.5% being singletons. Trimming left V 6 bases short and J 7 bases short, with 12 bases between. The CDR3 has 12 amino acids. In germline, CDR1 is SEHNR, CDR2 FQNEAQ (reference sequence). Regarding time point: sample taken at primary tumor resection. This clonotype was seen ten or more times. V is TRBV7-9 and J is TRBJ1-1, with D perhaps matching TRBD1 (5 bases). Sequencing was performed on PBMCs, taken at surgery. This clonotype originated in a male donor with early-stage non-small cell lung cancer. CDR3 in amino acids: CASSLGTSEAFF. CDR3 coding DNA: TGTGCCAGCAGTCTTGGGACTAGTGAAGCTTTCTTT.